Shown below are 15 T cell receptor beta chains from a single sample sequenced in a study of T cell clones after liver transplantation. Profiled with immunoSEQ multiplex PCR; TCRdb holds only in-frame clones, not every one. The sample has nearly 55,000 clones; 70% to 85% are singletons. Source: CD4+ T cells from blood, taken before liver transplant. The origin of the receptors is a human donor who received a liver transplant.

The genes are TRBV28 and TRBJ2-7; the D gene could be TRBD1 or TRBD2 (6 bases each). The CDR3 has 14 amino acids. In germline, CDR1 is MDHEN, CDR2 SYDVKM. Trimming cost V 7 bases and J 4 bases, with 17 bases left between them. CDR3 coding DNA: TGTGCCAGCACTTCGGGAGAAGGGGGATACGAGCAGTACTTC. Amino acids: CASTSGEGGYEQYF.

There are a few counts of this clone. The chain carries TRBV5-1 and TRBJ1-3; perhaps TRBD1 as D (6 bases). V dropped 1 base and J dropped 2 bases, with 7 bases sitting between them. The CDR3 length is 14 residues. From germline, CDR1 is SGHRS and CDR2 YFSETQ. The CDR3 DNA is TGCGCCAGCAGCTTGCAGGGGACTGGAAACACCATATATTTT. Its protein is CASSLQGTGNTIYF. The entire variable domain, with the rest obtained from reference TRBV5-1 and TRBJ1-3, is as follows: KAGVTQTPRYLIKTRGQQVTLSCSPISGHRSVSWYQQTPGQGLQFLFEYFSETQRNKGNFPGRFSGRQFSNSRSEMNVSTLELGDSALYLCASSLQGTGNTIYFGEGSWLTVV.

The rearrangement uses TRBV4-1 and TRBJ1-4; no firm D call. This CDR3 is 16 amino acids long. In germline, CDR1 is MGHRA, CDR2 YSYEKL. V lost 0 bases and J 1 base, leaving 9 bases between the germline ends. DNA of the CDR3: TGCGCCAGCAGCCAAGATAACGGGGTAACTAATGAAAAACTGTTTTTT. Its protein product is CASSQDNGVTNEKLFF.

The chain recombines TRBV5-1 with TRBJ2-5; 10 bases are shared with TRBD1. This CDR3 is 15 amino acids long. J gave up 6 bases and V 4 bases, and 9 bases lay outside the gene matches. The germline gives CDR1 SGHRS, CDR2 YFSETQ. The CDR3 DNA reads TGCGCCAGCAGCGAGAGGGGACAGGGGATAAAGACCCAGTACTTC. It translates to CASSERGQGIKTQYF.

The chain recombines TRBV18 with TRBJ2-7; 7 nucleotides line up with TRBD1. CDR3 length: 15 amino acids. CDR1 and CDR2 from the germline V gene are KGHSH and LQKENI. V was clipped by 5 bases and J by 9 bases; unmatched bases: 16. CDR3 sequence reads: CASSSRTATQGVQYF. CDR3 coding DNA: TGTGCCAGCTCAAGTAGGACAGCCACCCAGGGGGTGCAGTACTTC.

The chain recombines TRBV27 with TRBJ2-7; D is unresolved. CDR1 MNHEY and CDR2 SMNVEV come from the germline V gene (reference sequence). The CDR3 runs 15 residues. V was clipped by 0 bases and J by 0 bases, with 9 bases between them. The DNA of the CDR3 is TGTGCCAGCAGTTTATCCCTCGGAGCCTCCTACGAGCAGTACTTC. Translated, it gives CASSLSLGASYEQYF.

The chain combines TRBV7-9 with TRBJ1-4; tentatively, D is TRBD1 (5 bases). The germline CDR1 and CDR2 sequences are SEHNR and FQNEAQ (reference sequence). Deletions cut 5 bases from V and 3 bases from J, with 10 bases between. The CDR3 is made up of 14 amino acids. The CDR3 DNA sequence: TGTGCCAGCAGCCCCGTGGGGGCTAATGAAAAACTGTTTTTT. Translated: CASSPVGANEKLFF.

A few counts support this clone. V and J are TRBV5-6 and TRBJ2-6; no clear D gene. Trimming took off 5 bases at V and 0 bases at J, with 6 bases between the two ends. The germline V gene has CDR1 SGHDT and CDR2 YYEEEE. The CDR3 totals 14 residues. The CDR3 DNA follows: TGTGCCAGCAGACTGATCTCTGGGGCCAACGTCCTGACTTTC. Translated, it gives CASRLISGANVLTF.

The chain joins TRBV7-9 to TRBJ2-3, with no clear D. The germline V gene encodes CDR1 SEHNR and CDR2 FQNEAQ (reference sequence). This CDR3 spans 16 amino acids. V dropped 2 bases and J dropped 4 bases, with 16 bases sitting between them. As DNA, the CDR3 is TGTGCCAGCAGCTTATGGGAATCAGCTGGTGCAGATACGCAGTATTTT. Translating it yields CASSLWESAGADTQYF.

The rearrangement uses TRBV6-6 and TRBJ1-2, with D possibly matching TRBD1 (6 bases). Germline CDR1 MNHNY, CDR2 SVGAGI (reference sequence). The CDR3 runs 12 residues. V lost 8 bases and J 8 bases, leaving 15 bases between the germline ends. The DNA of the CDR3 is TGTGCCAGCCAAGGTCTGGGGGCCGGCTACACCTTC. It yields the protein CASQGLGAGYTF.

A single count supports this clone. The gene calls are TRBV9 and TRBJ2-2; D possibly corresponds to TRBD1 (6 bases). V dropped 4 bases and J dropped 8 bases, with 15 bases sitting between them. Germline CDR1 and CDR2: SGDLS and YYNGEE. CDR3 size: 14 residues. For the CDR3, the DNA is TGTGCCAGCAGCCTGGACAGCAATGTGGGGGAGCTGTTTTTT. It yields the protein CASSLDSNVGELFF.

This clone was detected once. The CDR3 DNA sequence: TGTGCCAGCAGCTCCCGCGGCAGGGGAGCCTACAATGAGCAGTTCTTC. Translation gives CASSSRGRGAYNEQFF. This chain uses TRBV5-6 with TRBJ2-1; perhaps TRBD1 as D (6 bases). Trimming took 3 bases from V and 2 from J, leaving 15 bases between them. The CDR3 covers 16 residues. Germline V gives CDR1 SGHDT, CDR2 YYEEEE.

This sequence joins TRBV6-1 and TRBJ1-1; 7 bases are shared with TRBD1. Losses at the gene ends were 2 bases for V and 5 bases for J; bases not matched to a gene: 5. CDR1 and CDR2 from the germline V gene are MNHNS and SASEGT. This CDR3 spans 14 amino acids. In nucleotides, the CDR3 is TGTGCCAGCAGTGAACAGGGGGTAGAGACTGAAGCTTTCTTT. Translating it yields CASSEQGVETEAFF.

The genes are TRBV7-2 and TRBJ1-5; D perhaps matches TRBD1 (5 bases). Germline assignment: CDR1 SGHTA and CDR2 FQGNSA. Trimming removed 1 base at V and 1 base at J, with 14 bases between. This CDR3 contains 17 residues. CDR3 sequence reads: CASSLEQDMLSNQPQHF. As DNA, the CDR3 is TGTGCCAGCAGCTTAGAACAGGATATGTTAAGCAATCAGCCCCAGCATTTT.

This clone is a singleton in its sample. The rearrangement links TRBV7-9 to TRBJ2-7; TRBD1 agrees at 7 bases. The CDR3 length is 15 residues. V lost 0 bases, J lost 3 bases, and 5 bases stayed unmatched. Germline CDR1 is SEHNR and CDR2 is FQNEAQ (reference sequence). The CDR3 loop reads CASSLADRADYEQYF. CDR3 nucleotides: TGTGCCAGCAGCTTAGCAGACAGGGCGGACTACGAGCAGTACTTC.